This T cell receptor (beta chain) was sequenced in a study of T-cell memory formation after mild COVID-19. This clonotype was counted a few times. Antigen: not known. TCRdb reprocessed the 5' RACE reads via MiXCR and lists one record per CDR3 protein. There are a few hundred thousand distinct CDR3 sequences in the sample; roughly 15% occur only once, and roughly 21% lies in the top ten. Trimming took 4 bases from V and 10 from J; bases not matched to a gene: 9. The germline CDR1 and CDR2 sequences are SGHTA and FQGNSA. This CDR3 is 14 amino acids long. The study's findings and limits: SARS-CoV-2 specificity of second-wave clones peaking day 37 was unconfirmed. Certain responding clones were present in pre-infection memory, suggesting participation of cross-reactive memory.

This chain uses TRBV7-2 with TRBJ1-2, with 10 bases that match TRBD1. Sequences were obtained from PBMCs or a T cell subset sorted from them (not recorded which). The source is a man between 18 and 35 years old who had mild COVID-19 (a few samples of this study predate the infection). Cell type and time point are not known. CDR3 sequence reads: CASSSRQGAEDYTF. CDR3 bases: TGTGCCAGCAGCTCACGACAGGGGGCAGAAGACTACACCTTC.